This entry features one TCR beta chain sequence. Antigen: not known. The PCR was carried out with 60 Vbeta primers and 13 Jbeta primers. Assay used: immunoSEQ multiplex PCR; TCRdb lists only in-frame clones, some missing. The sample has fewer than 140,000 clones, 60% to 85% seen once. The data derive from a study of cytomegalovirus exposure and HLA in healthy donors. Germline values: CDR1 MNHEY, CDR2 SMNVEV (reference sequence). V was pared by 8 bases and J by 4 bases, with 9 bases between. This CDR3 has 12 amino acids. General study points: A later analysis reportedly found that, within productive TCRs, an Asian-associated ancestry cluster had fewer N-insertions than the mean observed across the roughly 690 donors.

The receptor's source is a male donor in good health and CMV-seropositive. Sequencing input: PBMCs. The gene calls are TRBV27 and TRBJ1-5; D is unresolved. The DNA of the CDR3 is TGTGCCAGCGGGGAGACTAATCAGCCCCAGCATTTT. It codes for CASGETNQPQHF.